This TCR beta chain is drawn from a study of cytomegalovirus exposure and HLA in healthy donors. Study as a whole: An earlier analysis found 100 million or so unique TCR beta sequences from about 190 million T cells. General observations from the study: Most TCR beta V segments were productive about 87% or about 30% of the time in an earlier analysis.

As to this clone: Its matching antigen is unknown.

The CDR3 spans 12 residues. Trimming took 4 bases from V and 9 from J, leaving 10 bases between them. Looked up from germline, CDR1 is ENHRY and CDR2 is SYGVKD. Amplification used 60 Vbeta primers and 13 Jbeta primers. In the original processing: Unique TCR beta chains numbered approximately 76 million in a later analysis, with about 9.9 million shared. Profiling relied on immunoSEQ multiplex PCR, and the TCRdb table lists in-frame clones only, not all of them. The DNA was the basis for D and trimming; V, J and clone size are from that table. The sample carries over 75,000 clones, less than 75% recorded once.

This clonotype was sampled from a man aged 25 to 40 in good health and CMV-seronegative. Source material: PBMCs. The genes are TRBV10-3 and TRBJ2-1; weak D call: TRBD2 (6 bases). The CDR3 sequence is CAISGPGLEQFF. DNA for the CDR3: TGTGCCATCAGTGGCCCGGGACTTGAGCAGTTCTTC.